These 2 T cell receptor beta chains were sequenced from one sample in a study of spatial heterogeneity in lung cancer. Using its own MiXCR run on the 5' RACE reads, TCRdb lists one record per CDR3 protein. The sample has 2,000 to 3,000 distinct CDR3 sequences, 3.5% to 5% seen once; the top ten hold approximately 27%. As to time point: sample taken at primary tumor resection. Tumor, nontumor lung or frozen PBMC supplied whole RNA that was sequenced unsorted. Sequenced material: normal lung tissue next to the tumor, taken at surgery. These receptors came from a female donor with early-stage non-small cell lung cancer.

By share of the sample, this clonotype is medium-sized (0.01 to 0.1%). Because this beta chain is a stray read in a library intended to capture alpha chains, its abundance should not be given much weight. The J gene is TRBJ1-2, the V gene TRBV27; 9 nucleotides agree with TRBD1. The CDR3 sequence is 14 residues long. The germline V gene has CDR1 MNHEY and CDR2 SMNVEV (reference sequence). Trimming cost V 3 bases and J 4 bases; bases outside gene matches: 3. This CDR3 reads CASSLSGQGYGYTF. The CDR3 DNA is TGTGCCAGCAGTTTGTCGGGACAGGGCTATGGCTACACCTTC.

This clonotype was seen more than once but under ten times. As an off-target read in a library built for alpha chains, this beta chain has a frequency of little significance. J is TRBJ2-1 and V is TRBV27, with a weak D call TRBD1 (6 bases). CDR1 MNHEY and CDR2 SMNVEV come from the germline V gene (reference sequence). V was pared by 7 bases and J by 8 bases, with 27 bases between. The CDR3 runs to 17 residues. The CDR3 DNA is TGTGCCAGCATTGCTAAGGGTCAGTTGAACAAGGGGGATGAGCAGTTCTTC. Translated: CASIAKGQLNKGDEQFF.